This is a list of T cell receptor beta chains from one sample in a study of vaccination effects on CD4 cells after COVID-19. For these TCRs, the target antigens are not known. Only in-frame clones appear in the TCRdb table, and some are missing; sequencing was by immunoSEQ multiplex PCR. The sample holds around 69,000 clones, around 70% seen once. The material was CD4+ T cells from PBMCs cultured with HCoV-229E spike peptides, obtained after COVID-19 vaccination. The origin of the receptors is a human donor who received a COVID-19 vaccine. CDR3s include the opening cysteine and the closing phenylalanine or tryptophan. The D gene is left open where the match is weak.

TRBV19	TRBJ2-3	TRBD1	TGTGCCAGTAGGGTAGGGACAGGGTTCCGAGAGGGCACAGATACGCAGTATTTT	CASRVGTGFREGTDTQYF
TRBV6-5	TRBJ2-3	TRBD1	TGTGCCAGCAGTCCGGGGACAGCCACAGATACGCAGTATTTT	CASSPGTATDTQYF
TRBV5-1	TRBJ2-1	.	TGCGCCAGCAGCTTGGACTCACTTGGAGGTGAGCAGTTCTTC	CASSLDSLGGEQFF
TRBV15	TRBJ1-6	.	TGTGCCACCCGAACCGGGAGTAGTAATAATTCACCCCTCCACTTT	CATRTGSSNNSPLHF
TRBV3-1/TRBV3-2	TRBJ1-5	.	TGTGCCAGCAGCCAACCTGAGGGGGGGATTGGCAATCAGCCCCAGCATTTT	CASSQPEGGIGNQPQHF
TRBV5-1	TRBJ2-3	.	TGCGCCAGCATCGAATATTACGGGGGCACAGATACGCAGTATTTT	CASIEYYGGTDTQYF
TRBV6-1	TRBJ1-2	.	TGTGCCAGCAGTGAAACAAGCGGCTACACCTTC	CASSETSGYTF
TRBV4-1	TRBJ2-3	.	TGCGCCAGCAGCCAAGAGTCACAGGGCGGTTCAGATACGCAGTATTTT	CASSQESQGGSDTQYF
TRBV6-5	TRBJ2-2	TRBD1	TGTGCCAGCAGTTCCAGACAGGGCTCCGGGGAGCTGTTTTTT	CASSSRQGSGELFF
TRBV6-6	TRBJ2-2	.	TGTGCCAGCAGTTTCGGGGGCCCCACCGGGGAGCTGTTTTTT	CASSFGGPTGELFF
TRBV27	TRBJ1-2	.	TGTGCCAGCAGTTTTCGGGGAAACTATGGCTACACCTTC	CASSFRGNYGYTF
TRBV7-7	TRBJ1-1	.	TGTGCCAGCAGCCCCGGACAGATCATGAACACTGAAGCTTTCTTT	CASSPGQIMNTEAFF
TRBV4-1	TRBJ1-6	.	TGCGCCAGCAGCCAAGAAGGTAAAGGGCTTTCTAATTCACCCCTCCACTTT	CASSQEGKGLSNSPLHF
TRBV21-1	TRBJ1-6	.	TGTGCCAGCAGCCCCCGGGACAGGAATTCACCCCTCCACTTT	CASSPRDRNSPLHF
TRBV7-3	TRBJ2-3	.	TGTGCCAGCAGCTTTTCGTTCCGCACAGATACGCAGTATTTT	CASSFSFRTDTQYF
TRBV28	TRBJ1-2	.	TGTGCCAGCAGTTTAGGGCAGACGGGCTACACCTTC	CASSLGQTGYTF
TRBV18	TRBJ2-3	.	TGTGCCAGCTCACCCCTCGACGGCACAGATACGCAGTATTTT	CASSPLDGTDTQYF
TRBV19	TRBJ2-5	.	TGTGCCAGTAGTATAGAGGGCAGGAGGGAGACCCAGTACTTC	CASSIEGRRETQYF
TRBV3-1/TRBV3-2	TRBJ1-4	.	TGTGCCAGCAGCCCTAGGGAGAATGAAAAACTGTTTTTT	CASSPRENEKLFF
TRBV2	TRBJ2-2	.	TGTGCCAGCAGTGAAGTCGTTGTTGCCGGGGAGCTGTTTTTT	CASSEVVVAGELFF
TRBV28	TRBJ1-5	TRBD1	TGTGCCAGCACCCCGACAGGGGGCTATAGCAATCAGCCCCAGCATTTT	CASTPTGGYSNQPQHF
TRBV7-2	TRBJ1-6	TRBD1	TGTGCCAGCAGCTTAGCCGGACAGGGTAATTCACCCCTCCACTTT	CASSLAGQGNSPLHF